The 8 T cell receptor beta chains given below trace back to one sample, sequenced in a study of cytomegalovirus exposure and HLA in healthy donors. The PCR ran on 60 Vbeta and 13 Jbeta primers. Clones were read by immunoSEQ multiplex PCR, and TCRdb kept only the in-frame ones, dropping some. The sample table includes about 130,000 clones. The sequenced material came from PBMCs. Receptors were obtained from a woman in her sixties or seventies in good health and CMV-seronegative.

The chain is built from TRBV5-1 and TRBJ2-2; TRBD2 aligns across 8 bases. V was clipped by 0 bases and J by 1 base; unmatched bases: 2. The CDR3 length is 16 residues. Germline V gene lookup returns CDR1 SGHRS and CDR2 YFSETQ. The DNA for the CDR3 is TGCGCCAGCAGCTTGGTACGGGAGGGGAACACCGGGGAGCTGTTTTTT. Its protein product is CASSLVREGNTGELFF. The complete variable domain, with remaining parts taken from reference TRBV5-1 and TRBJ2-2, reads KAGVTQTPRYLIKTRGQQVTLSCSPISGHRSVSWYQQTPGQGLQFLFEYFSETQRNKGNFPGRFSGRQFSNSRSEMNVSTLELGDSALYLCASSLVREGNTGELFFGEGSRLTVL.

The chain carries TRBV7-9 and TRBJ2-1; 12 bases are a match to TRBD2. J was trimmed by 2 bases and V by 6 bases; bases with no gene match: 2. The germline V gene has CDR1 SEHNR and CDR2 FQNEAQ (reference sequence). The CDR3 is made up of 15 amino acids. Here the CDR3 reads CASSTSGRPYNEQFF. DNA of the CDR3: TGTGCCAGCAGTACTAGCGGGAGGCCCTACAATGAGCAGTTCTTC.

V and J are TRBV5-4 and TRBJ2-1; D is perhaps TRBD2 (5 bases). The CDR3 contains 13 residues. The germline V gene encodes CDR1 SGHNT and CDR2 YYREEE (reference sequence). The germline V and J ends were trimmed by 4 bases and 7 bases, with 12 bases remaining between them. In DNA, the CDR3 is TGTGCCAGCAGCGGAGAGAGGAGGAATGAGCAGTTCTTC. Translating it yields CASSGERRNEQFF.

The gene calls are TRBV18 and TRBJ1-5; tentative D call: TRBD1 (5 bases). Germline V lookup: CDR1 KGHSH, CDR2 LQKENI. The CDR3 consists of 15 residues. Trimming took off 3 bases at V and 6 bases at J, with 15 bases between the two ends. CDR3 nucleotides: TGTGCCAGCTCACCGAATCAGGGCTCGGGTCAGCCCCAGCATTTT. Its protein product is CASSPNQGSGQPQHF. Filled out from reference TRBV18 and TRBJ1-5, the complete variable domain reads NAGVMQNPRHLVRRRGQEARLRCSPMKGHSHVYWYRQLPEEGLKFMVYLQKENIIDESGMPKERFSAEFPKEGPSILRIQQVVRGDSAAYFCASSPNQGSGQPQHFGDGTRLSIL.

As for this clone: The identical CDR3 is also encoded by other nucleotide sequences in the sample. The chain carries TRBV19 and TRBJ2-3, with TRBD2 matching over 9 bases. The CDR3 spans 15 residues. V shed 5 bases, J shed 5 bases, and the junction held 8 bases outside the gene matches. In germline, CDR1 is LNHDA, CDR2 SQIVND (reference sequence). CDR3 DNA: TGTGCCAGTAGTTGGTTAGCGGGAGTTCTAGATACGCAGTATTTT. It yields the protein CASSWLAGVLDTQYF.

The chain combines TRBV6-1 with TRBJ2-1, with 10 nucleotides matching TRBD1. This CDR3 is built from 16 residues. Germline V CDR1 and CDR2: MNHNS, SASEGT. The V segment lost 2 bases and the J segment 10 bases; nucleotides outside the gene matches: 11. DNA of the CDR3: TGTGCCAGCAGTGAACCGGCCGGGACAGGGGTTCGCGAGCAGTTCTTC. Translation gives CASSEPAGTGVREQFF.

This rearrangement joins TRBV30 to TRBJ2-1, with TRBD2 matching 9 bases. Germline values: CDR1 GTSNPN, CDR2 SVGIG (reference sequence). The CDR3 has 15 amino acids. V was pared by 3 bases and J by 4 bases, with 7 bases of the junction left unmatched. The CDR3: CAWSPRLAVYNEQFF. CDR3 sequence (DNA): TGTGCCTGGAGCCCGAGACTAGCGGTGTACAATGAGCAGTTCTTC.

The chain uses TRBV10-3 and TRBJ1-1; D perhaps matches TRBD1 (6 bases). V was shortened by 11 bases and J by 7 bases, with 17 bases between the two germline ends. The germline CDR1 and CDR2 sequences are ENHRY and SYGVKD. This CDR3 comprises 12 residues. CDR3 sequence reads: CASGGGVNEAFF. In DNA form, the CDR3 reads TGTGCCTCTGGAGGGGGGGTTAATGAAGCTTTCTTT.